A selection of T cell receptor beta chains follows, all from one sample in a study of cytomegalovirus exposure and HLA in healthy donors. Libraries were prepared by immunoSEQ multiplex PCR; TCRdb keeps only in-frame clonotypes and omits some of them. This table holds tens of thousands of clones. Sequenced input: PBMCs. All receptors derive from a female donor in good health and CMV-seronegative. The CDR3 runs from the conserved cysteine through the conserved F or W. The D gene is left open where the match is weak. The size field is filled for only some rows; it gives once, few, many or a size class.

V gene	clone size	J gene	D gene	CDR3 DNA	CDR3 protein
TRBV6-5	NA	TRBJ2-2	TRBD1	TGTGCCAGCCGGAAGGGACAGGTGAACACCGGGGAGCTGTTTTTT	CASRKGQVNTGELFF
TRBV4-1	NA	TRBJ2-3	TRBD2	TGCGCCAGCAGCCTTACTAGCGGGGGGATCACAGATACGCAGTATTTT	CASSLTSGGITDTQYF
TRBV5-8	NA	TRBJ2-5	NA	TGTGCCAGCAGTGGGGCGGGGAACCAAGAGACCCAGTACTTC	CASSGAGNQETQYF
TRBV6-4	NA	TRBJ2-2	NA	TGTGCCAGCAGTGACTCGGAGTCCTCCGGGGAGCTGTTTTTT	CASSDSESSGELFF
TRBV10-1	NA	TRBJ2-5	TRBD2	TGCGCCAGCAGTGAGTCTGGGAGGGAAGAGACCCAGTACTTC	CASSESGREETQYF
TRBV28	NA	TRBJ1-5	NA	TGTGCCAGCAGCAGAACAGTACCCAAGGCCCAGCATTTT	CASSRTVPKAQHF
TRBV7-8	NA	TRBJ1-6	NA	TGTGCCAGCAGCTTAAATAGGGGTCAGGGCTATTCACCCCTCCACTTT	CASSLNRGQGYSPLHF
TRBV6-4	NA	TRBJ1-5	NA	TGTGCCAGCAGTGACTCGACGGGACAGCCCCAGCATTTT	CASSDSTGQPQHF
TRBV5-6	NA	TRBJ2-2	TRBD2	TGTGCCAGCAGCTCCCCTAGCGGGGATTGGACCGGGGAGCTGTTTTTT	CASSSPSGDWTGELFF
TRBV11-2	NA	TRBJ2-3	TRBD2	TGTGCCAGCAGCTTAGTCGGGCGGGGGGGTAGCACAGATACGCAGTATTTT	CASSLVGRGGSTDTQYF
TRBV29-1	NA	TRBJ1-5	TRBD1	TGCAGCGTTGGTGAACAGGGGAGTCAGCCCCAGCATTTT	CSVGEQGSQPQHF
TRBV11-2	NA	TRBJ1-4	NA	TGTGCCAGCAGCTTGGTTCAGAATGAAAAACTGTTTTTT	CASSLVQNEKLFF
TRBV7-7	NA	TRBJ1-3	NA	TGTGCTAGCAGCTTGGGGCGCGGGACTGGAAACACCATATATTTT	CASSLGRGTGNTIYF
TRBV5-1	NA	TRBJ2-1	NA	TGCGCCAGCAGCCCGAGCGGTTCCGACAATGAGCAGTTCTTC	CASSPSGSDNEQFF
TRBV25-1	NA	TRBJ2-4	NA	TGTGCCAGCAGTGGGCCCGATGAAAACATTCAGTACTTC	CASSGPDENIQYF
TRBV28	NA	TRBJ1-6	NA	TGTGCCAGCAGTCTACAGGGTTTTATTTCACCCCTCCACTTT	CASSLQGFISPLHF
TRBV5-1	NA	TRBJ1-1	NA	TGCGCCAGCAGCCATGGACGGACAACTGAAGCTTTCTTT	CASSHGRTTEAFF
TRBV7-2	NA	TRBJ2-7	TRBD1	TGTGCCAGCAGCCCCTCCGGGACAGGGGGCGCTTACGAGCAGTACTTC	CASSPSGTGGAYEQYF
TRBV9	NA	TRBJ2-3	NA	TGTGCCAGCAGCGTAGACGGCGGGGTCACAGATACGCAGTATTTT	CASSVDGGVTDTQYF
TRBV19	NA	TRBJ2-7	NA	TGTGCCAGTAGTATAGAAGGAGCGAAGCAGTACTTC	CASSIEGAKQYF
TRBV15	NA	TRBJ2-5	TRBD2	TGTGCCACCAGCAGTAGACTAGCTCAAGAGACCCAGTACTTC	CATSSRLAQETQYF
TRBV6-5	NA	TRBJ1-4	TRBD1	TGTGCCAGCAGCCGGGACAGCACCTCCGAAAAACTGTTTTTT	CASSRDSTSEKLFF
TRBV5-1	NA	TRBJ2-1	NA	TGCGCCAGCAGCTTGGATCCCCGGGACAACTCCTACAATGAGCAGTTCTTC	CASSLDPRDNSYNEQFF
TRBV27	NA	TRBJ1-2	NA	TGTGCCAGCAGTTTACGAGGCAACTATGGCTACACCTTC	CASSLRGNYGYTF
TRBV6-5	NA	TRBJ1-2	TRBD1	TGTGCCAGCAGTTACCCCGGGACAGGGACCTATGGCTACACCTTC	CASSYPGTGTYGYTF
TRBV28	NA	TRBJ2-7	TRBD1	TGTGCCAGCAGTTTGGGACAGGGCTACGAGCAGTACTTC	CASSLGQGYEQYF
TRBV4-1	NA	TRBJ2-1	TRBD2	TGCGCCAGCAGCCAGGACGCGGGGGGGTACAATGAGCAGTTCTTC	CASSQDAGGYNEQFF
TRBV5-1	NA	TRBJ1-1	NA	TGCGCCAGCAGCCCCGTCCCGGGGGGTAGTGAAGCTTTCTTT	CASSPVPGGSEAFF
TRBV7-7	NA	TRBJ2-1	TRBD1	TGTGCTAGCAGCTCGGGACAGGGGGGACGGAATGAGCAGTTCTTC	CASSSGQGGRNEQFF
TRBV18	NA	TRBJ1-2	NA	TGTGCCAGCTCACCACAAGGACAGCTAGCTAACTATGGCTACACCTTC	CASSPQGQLANYGYTF
TRBV29-1	NA	TRBJ2-5	NA	TGCAGCGTTTATGAGAGGATGCAAGAGACCCAGTACTTC	CSVYERMQETQYF
TRBV7-9	NA	TRBJ1-1	NA	TGTGCCAGCAGCTTAGTTTCTCACACTGAAGCTTTCTTT	CASSLVSHTEAFF
TRBV9	NA	TRBJ1-5	NA	TGTGCCAGCAGCGTAGGGGGCGGGGAAGGCAATCAGCCCCAGCATTTT	CASSVGGGEGNQPQHF
TRBV11-3	NA	TRBJ2-7	NA	TGTGCCAGCAGCTTAGATTGGGGCCCGTCCTACGAGCAGTACTTC	CASSLDWGPSYEQYF
TRBV4-3	NA	TRBJ2-3	TRBD1	TGCGCCAGCAGCCATAGCGGGACAGGGGGAATAGATACGCAGTATTTT	CASSHSGTGGIDTQYF
TRBV7-2	NA	TRBJ2-3	TRBD2	TGTGCCACGGAGCGGGGGGGCCTGACAGATACGCAGTATTTT	CATERGGLTDTQYF
TRBV28	NA	TRBJ2-1	TRBD1	TGTGCCAGCAGTTTTGAGCGTAGAAGGTCGAGGACAGGGGGGTACAATGAGCAGTTCTTC	CASSFERRRSRTGGYNEQFF
TRBV6-4	NA	TRBJ2-2	NA	TGTGCCAGCAGTGACTCTCGACGGGGGGCTGGCGGGGAGCTGTTTTTT	CASSDSRRGAGGELFF
TRBV19	NA	TRBJ2-7	NA	TGTGCCAGTAGCTCCATGAGAGGTGGCGAGCAGTACTTC	CASSSMRGGEQYF
TRBV5-6	NA	TRBJ2-1	TRBD1	TGTGCCAGCAGCCACTATCCTCGACAGGGAAACAATGAGCAGTTCTTC	CASSHYPRQGNNEQFF
TRBV5-1	NA	TRBJ1-2	TRBD1	TGCGCCAGCAGTCGAGGACAGGGGCAGGATGGCTACACCTTC	CASSRGQGQDGYTF
TRBV13	NA	TRBJ2-2	NA	TGTGCCAGCAGCTTCCCCCCGGGGGAGGACACCGGGGAGCTGTTTTTT	CASSFPPGEDTGELFF
TRBV7-7	NA	TRBJ2-6	NA	TGTGCTAGCAGCCCACTGTCGGGGGGCAGCCCTGGGGCCAACGTCCTGACTTTC	CASSPLSGGSPGANVLTF
TRBV2	NA	TRBJ1-5	TRBD1	TGTGCCAGCAGTTCGACGGACAGGGGAAATCAGCCCCAGCATTTT	CASSSTDRGNQPQHF
TRBV28	NA	TRBJ2-1	NA	TGTGCCAGCAGAGGTTCAGGGTCAAGGAATGAGCAGTTCTTC	CASRGSGSRNEQFF
TRBV5-1	NA	TRBJ2-5	TRBD1	TGCGCCAGCCAGCTTGGCTCAGGGGGCGAGACCCAGTACTTC	CASQLGSGGETQYF
TRBV2	NA	TRBJ1-2	NA	TGTGCCAGCAGTGAAGACCAGCGTGGGGGCTACACCTTC	CASSEDQRGGYTF
TRBV7-2	NA	TRBJ2-2	NA	TGTGCCAGCAGCTTTCCCGCGGGACAGACTCTTCCCGGGGAGCTGTTTTTT	CASSFPAGQTLPGELFF
TRBV19	NA	TRBJ1-5	NA	TGTGCCAGTAGTATCACTTCGATACGCAATCAGCCCCAGCATTTT	CASSITSIRNQPQHF
TRBV7-9	NA	TRBJ2-7	NA	TGTGCCACCAGGGGTGGGAGCTACGAGCAGTACTTC	CATRGGSYEQYF
TRBV19	NA	TRBJ2-2	NA	TGTGCCAGTAGCACTGGGACTTCGGCGAACACCGGGGAGCTGTTTTTT	CASSTGTSANTGELFF
TRBV18	NA	TRBJ2-4	NA	TGTGCCAGCTCACCAGAGAGACGTCCGGGTCAGTACTTC	CASSPERRPGQYF
TRBV15	NA	TRBJ1-3	NA	TGTGCCACCAGCAGAGCGCGGGGATCTGGAAACACCATATATTTT	CATSRARGSGNTIYF
TRBV5-1	NA	TRBJ1-2	TRBD1	TGCGCCAGCAGCTTCGGGACAGTCTATGGCTACACCTTC	CASSFGTVYGYTF
TRBV28	NA	TRBJ2-7	NA	TGTGCCAGCAGTTTATCTCCCGGGGTTGGCCCCTACGAGCAGTACTTC	CASSLSPGVGPYEQYF
TRBV5-6	NA	TRBJ2-7	TRBD1	TGTGCCAGCAGCGCCGGGACAGGGAGCTACGAGCAGTACTTC	CASSAGTGSYEQYF
TRBV5-4	NA	TRBJ2-7	TRBD2	TGTGCCAGCAGCCGTAGCGGGGTCGCCTACGAGCAGTACTTC	CASSRSGVAYEQYF
TRBV4-3	medium-sized	TRBJ1-3	NA	TGCGCCAGCAGCCAAGAAAATGGTTACAGGACCATATATTTT	CASSQENGYRTIYF